Below, 4 T cell receptor beta chains from the same sample are listed, as sequenced in a study of beta chain features in type 1 diabetes. Findings of the study overall: The study found moderately but significantly shorter TCRB CDR3s in all four CD4+ subsets of Type 1 diabetes patients.

The study reverse transcribed the entire isolated RNA, so it sequenced expressed TCRB transcripts. Produced via immunoSEQ multiplex PCR; TCRdb's table is partial and in-frame only. The sample yields some 150,000 clones, approximately 8.7% seen once. The antigens these receptors bind are not known. Sample: central memory CD4+ T cells from blood. These receptors originate from a woman in her 30s with type 1 diabetes.

The rearrangement joins TRBV5-1 to TRBJ2-1, with 10 bases lining up with TRBD2. CDR3 size: 16 residues. Per germline, CDR1 SGHRS and CDR2 YFSETQ. The J segment lost 4 bases and the V segment lost 4 bases, leaving 8 bases of the junction unmatched. The CDR3 nucleotides are TGCGCCAGCAGCGAGACCTCTAGCGGGAGTTACAATGAGCAGTTCTTC. Its translation is CASSETSSGSYNEQFF.

The chain is built from TRBV28 and TRBJ2-4; no clear D gene. Trimming shortened V by 1 base and J by 7 bases, and 14 bases separated the two germline ends. The germline V gene has CDR1 MDHEN and CDR2 SYDVKM. This CDR3 has 15 amino acids. CDR3: CASSLYDGYVNIQYF. The CDR3 DNA is TGTGCCAGCAGTTTATACGACGGGTATGTGAACATTCAGTACTTC.

Remarks on this clone: Germline and junction disagree at one end, which may indicate a read error. The chain is built from TRBV20-1 and TRBJ2-7, with TRBD1 matching 8 bases. Per the germline V gene, CDR1 is DFQATT and CDR2 is SNEGSKA (reference sequence). The CDR3 is 11 amino acids. The CDR3 spells CSASPRQGRIF. The CDR3 DNA sequence: TGCAGTGCTAGCCCCAGACAGGGGAGAATTTTC.

This clone has a handful of counts. This rearrangement joins TRBV29-1 to TRBJ1-4; D is uncertain. Per germline, CDR1 SQVTM and CDR2 ANQGSEA. V was shortened by 5 bases and J by 6 bases, with 10 bases between the two germline ends. The CDR3 runs to 12 residues. DNA for the CDR3: TGCAGCGTTCGGGGTGAAGATGAAAAACTGTTTTTT. Its translation is CSVRGEDEKLFF.